The 15 T cell receptor beta chains below all came from one sample that was sequenced in a study of beta chain features in type 1 diabetes (dated by TCRdb to 2016 to 2018). The research as a whole found: A moderate but significant shortening of TCRB CDR3 length was observed in type 1 diabetes patients in all four CD4+ subsets.

Their cognate antigens are unknown. The library was prepared using the immunoSEQ multiplex PCR assay. The High Capacity cDNA Reverse Transcription Kit was used to reverse transcribe all of the isolated RNA, meaning that expressed TCRB transcripts were what got sequenced. TCRdb provides this immuneACCESS table in a form limited to in-frame rearrangements. Some clones are lacking; in checked studies, under half of them reflect an unresolved V gene, and why the rest are absent is not known. The sample table shows more than 55,000 clones, and around 56% are seen once. The top ten clonotypes cover 2% to 3% of the sample. Sequencing used Tregs from blood. The sample's cell subset or site label is to be understood as: regulatory CD4+ T cells. Source of these receptors: a woman aged 40 to 50 with type 1 diabetes.

CDR3 amino acids: CASGGTGVLEKLFF. In nucleotides, the CDR3 is TGTGCCAGCGGCGGGACAGGAGTTTTGGAAAAACTGTTTTTT. The chain combines TRBV7-9 with TRBJ1-4, with 8 positions matching TRBD1. The CDR3 is 14 residues long. CDR1 SEHNR and CDR2 FQNEAQ come from the germline V gene (reference sequence). With 8 bases clipped from V and 8 bases from J, the junction kept 10 bases outside the gene matches. The whole variable domain, remainder taken from reference TRBV7-9 and TRBJ1-4, is DTGVSQNPRHKITKRGQNVTFRCDPISEHNRLYWYRQTLGQGPEFLTYFQNEAQLEKSRLLSDRFSAERPKGSFSTLEIQRTEQGDSAMYLCASGGTGVLEKLFFGSGTQLSVL.

The gene calls are TRBV2 and TRBJ2-5; no clear D. This CDR3 is 14 amino acids long. V was clipped by 6 bases and J by 2 bases, with 13 bases between them. Germline V gives CDR1 SNHLY, CDR2 FYNNEI. CDR3 sequence: CASRHRSPQETQYF. The CDR3 DNA is TGTGCCAGCAGACATAGGAGCCCACAAGAGACCCAGTACTTC.

The V gene is TRBV6-5, the J gene TRBJ1-2; the D gene is possibly TRBD1 (5 bases). The CDR3 runs to 14 residues. Between the trimmed V and J ends, which lost 4 bases and 4 bases, there was a span of 13 bases. From germline, CDR1 is MNHEY and CDR2 SVGAGI. The CDR3 loop is CASSLQGTLYGYTF. CDR3 nucleotides: TGTGCCAGCAGTTTGCAGGGTACCCTCTATGGCTACACCTTC.

This clone was recorded a few times. This chain links TRBV6-5 with TRBJ2-7; D is possibly TRBD1 (6 bases). V was cut by 3 bases and J by 2 bases, with 14 bases left in between. The CDR3 sequence is 15 residues long. The germline gives CDR1 MNHEY, CDR2 SVGAGI. In DNA, the CDR3 is TGTGCCAGCAGTTATAAGGGGGACGGTCCCTACGAGCAGTACTTC. This codes for CASSYKGDGPYEQYF.

The V and J genes are TRBV30 and TRBJ1-1; 7 bases line up with TRBD1. Trimming cost V 5 bases and J 3 bases; bases outside gene matches: 9. CDR3 length: 14 amino acids. Germline V gene lookup returns CDR1 GTSNPN and CDR2 SVGIG (reference sequence). The CDR3: CAWHRTGVDTEAFF. DNA for the CDR3: TGTGCCTGGCACCGCACAGGGGTGGACACTGAAGCTTTCTTT.

This chain uses TRBV30 with TRBJ2-7; possible D gene TRBD1, 5 bases. CDR3 length: 11 amino acids. CDR1 and CDR2 from the germline V gene are GTSNPN and SVGIG (reference sequence). The germline V and J ends were trimmed by 5 bases and 7 bases, with 12 bases remaining between them. For the CDR3, the DNA is TGTGCCTGGCGGTATAGGGGTGAGCAGTACTTC. Residues: CAWRYRGEQYF.

The chain employs TRBV28 and TRBJ1-2; TRBD1 aligns across 9 bases. Looked up from germline, CDR1 is MDHEN and CDR2 is SYDVKM. J gave up 5 bases and V 5 bases, and 6 bases lay outside the gene matches. The CDR3 is 14 amino acids. The DNA for the CDR3 is TGTGCCAGCAGTGAGGGGACAGGGCTGTATGGCTACACCTTC. Translated, it gives CASSEGTGLYGYTF.

This chain links TRBV5-6 with TRBJ2-3; 10 bases are shared with TRBD2. This CDR3 comprises 15 residues. V dropped 1 base and J dropped 7; count of bases not matched to a gene: 6. Germline V lookup: CDR1 SGHDT, CDR2 YYEEEE. The CDR3 region is CASSLRAGGPYTQYF. For the CDR3, the DNA is TGTGCCAGCAGCTTGCGAGCGGGGGGGCCGTATACGCAGTATTTT.

A single count supports this clone. The chain recombines TRBV2 with TRBJ2-2; 8 positions match TRBD1. Per germline, CDR1 SNHLY and CDR2 FYNNEI. With V trimmed by 5 bases and J by 3 bases, 5 bases remained unmatched. This CDR3 contains 15 residues. CDR3 sequence (DNA): TGTGCCAGCAGTTTTCAGGGGGCAGACACCGGGGAGCTGTTTTTT. As protein: CASSFQGADTGELFF. Supplemented by reference TRBV2 and TRBJ2-2, the full variable domain reads EPEVTQTPSHQVTQMGQEVILRCVPISNHLYFYWYRQILGQKVEFLVSFYNNEISEKSEIFDDQFSVERPDGSNFTLKIRSTKLEDSAMYFCASSFQGADTGELFFGEGSRLTVL.

V is TRBV27 and J is TRBJ1-6, with D perhaps TRBD1 (6 bases). Germline lookup yields CDR1 MNHEY and CDR2 SMNVEV (reference sequence). V lost 3 bases, J lost 7 bases, and 10 bases lay in between. The CDR3 loop spans 14 amino acids. The CDR3 is CASSFGQRNSPLHF. The CDR3 coding sequence is TGTGCCAGCAGTTTCGGACAGAGAAATTCACCCCTCCACTTT.

This clone was counted only a few times. The CDR3 protein is CASSLAGTGTYGYTF. In nucleotides, the CDR3 is TGCGCCAGCAGCTTGGCCGGGACAGGGACCTATGGCTACACCTTC. The V call is TRBV5-1, the J call TRBJ1-2; 9 nucleotides match TRBD1. Germline V CDR1 and CDR2: SGHRS, YFSETQ. The CDR3 is 15 residues long. With 0 bases clipped from V and 4 bases from J, the junction kept 4 bases outside the gene matches. Using reference TRBV5-1 and TRBJ1-2 for the parts outside the CDR3, the full variable domain is KAGVTQTPRYLIKTRGQQVTLSCSPISGHRSVSWYQQTPGQGLQFLFEYFSETQRNKGNFPGRFSGRQFSNSRSEMNVSTLELGDSALYLCASSLAGTGTYGYTFGSGTRLTVV.

V usage is TRBV18 and J usage is TRBJ2-3; unclear D gene. V lost 5 bases and J lost 6, with 12 bases in between. Per the germline V gene, CDR1 is KGHSH and CDR2 is LQKENI. CDR3 length equals 13 residues. CDR3 residues: CASSTLEQDTQYF. The CDR3 DNA reads as TGTGCCAGCTCAACGTTGGAGCAGGATACGCAGTATTTT.

This clone was detected only a few times. V and J are TRBV11-3 and TRBJ1-1; D is possibly TRBD1 (5 bases). V shed 4 bases and J shed 1 base, with 10 bases lying between them. CDR1 is SGHNT and CDR2 is YENEEA in the germline V gene. The CDR3 contains 14 residues. This chain's CDR3 is CASSSGGWNTEAFF. CDR3 DNA sequence: TGTGCCAGCAGCTCGGGGGGGTGGAACACTGAAGCTTTCTTT.

This clone was seen only a few times. CDR3 sequence (DNA): TGTGCCAGCAGCTTAGGAGATTATGGCTACACCTTC. It specifies CASSLGDYGYTF. The chain uses TRBV7-9 and TRBJ1-2, with unresolved D. The CDR3 sequence is 12 residues long. CDR1 SEHNR and CDR2 FQNEAQ come from the germline V gene (reference sequence). V lost 1 base to trimming and J lost 5 bases, with 5 bases between them.

This clone was detected a few times. The chain links TRBV14 to TRBJ2-1, with D hard to call. Trimming shortened V by 2 bases and J by 10 bases, and 6 bases separated the two germline ends. The CDR3 contains 11 residues. Germline-derived CDR1 and CDR2 are SGHDN and FVKESK. This CDR3 reads CASSQSREQFF. In DNA form, the CDR3 reads TGTGCCAGCAGCCAATCCCGGGAGCAGTTCTTC.